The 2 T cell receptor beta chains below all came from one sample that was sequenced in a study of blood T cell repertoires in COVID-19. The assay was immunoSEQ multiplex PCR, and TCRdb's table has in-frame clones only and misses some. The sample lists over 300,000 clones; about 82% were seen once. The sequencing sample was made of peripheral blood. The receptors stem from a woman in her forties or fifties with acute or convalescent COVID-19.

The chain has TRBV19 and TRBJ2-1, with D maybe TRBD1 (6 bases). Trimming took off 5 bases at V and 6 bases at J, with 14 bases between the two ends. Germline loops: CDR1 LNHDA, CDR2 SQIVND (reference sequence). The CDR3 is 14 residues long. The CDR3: CASSLGQTLNEQFF. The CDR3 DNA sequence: TGTGCCAGTAGTCTCGGACAGACTCTCAATGAGCAGTTCTTC.

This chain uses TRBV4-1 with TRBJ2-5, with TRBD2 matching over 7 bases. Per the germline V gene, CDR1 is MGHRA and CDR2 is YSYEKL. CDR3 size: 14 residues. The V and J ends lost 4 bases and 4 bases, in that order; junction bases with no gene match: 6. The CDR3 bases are TGCGCCAGCAGCCGCTCGGGAGGCAGAGAGACCCAGTACTTC. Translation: CASSRSGGRETQYF.